This T cell receptor (beta chain) was observed in a study of blood T cell repertoires in COVID-19. Study-wide context: Italy, Spain and the United States were the sources of the convalescent and acute COVID-19 samples. Sources were T cells, B-cell-depleted T cells, or PBMCs; the material itself was cDNA or gDNA.

In the source study's methods: Amplification from reference gene primers served as the basis for estimated nucleated cell counts. Measured with immunoSEQ multiplex PCR; TCRdb has only the in-frame clones, and not every one. V and J calls and clone size come straight from that table; D and trimming were deduced from the DNA. Counted here are roughly 300,000 clones, roughly 88% occurring once; the ten biggest clones make up around 1.6%. This TCR derives from a woman aged 45-65 years with acute or convalescent COVID-19. The sequenced sample was peripheral blood.

CDR3 nucleotides: TGTGCCAGCAGCCAAGACAGCCTTGAAGCTTTCTTT. Amino acid sequence: CASSQDSLEAFF. The gene calls are TRBV6-6 and TRBJ1-1; possible D gene TRBD1, 5 bases. The V gene's germline CDR1 is MNHNY and CDR2 SVGAGI (reference sequence). The CDR3 extends over 12 amino acids. Trimming left V 6 bases short and J 7 bases short, with 12 bases between.